A selection of T cell receptor beta chains follows, all from one sample in a study of blood T cell repertoires in COVID-19. Clones were read by immunoSEQ multiplex PCR, and TCRdb kept only the in-frame ones, dropping some. The profile shows hundreds of thousands of clones, 86% of them singletons. Material: PBMCs or T cells enriched from blood (not recorded which). All receptors come from a man aged 40-49 years who had recovered from COVID-19. Each CDR3 is given with its conserved first and last residue. The D gene is left open where the match is weak. Some rows mark clone size as missing; the rest say once, few, many or name a class of expanded clone.

TRBJ2-3,TRBV30,-,few,CAWTGSTDTQYF,TGTGCCTGGACAGGTAGCACAGATACGCAGTATTTT
TRBJ1-4,TRBV4-2,-,-,CASSQAQVATNEKLFF,TGTGCCAGCAGCCAAGCACAGGTGGCAACTAATGAAAAACTGTTTTTT
TRBJ1-2,TRBV3-1/TRBV3-2,TRBD1,-,CASSPPTGVAVGNYGYTF,TGTGCCAGCAGCCCCCCGACAGGGGTGGCGGTTGGTAACTATGGCTACACCTTC
TRBJ1-2,TRBV30,TRBD1,-,CAWGQGGGVGYTF,TGTGCCTGGGGCCAGGGGGGCGGAGTTGGCTACACCTTC
TRBJ1-2,TRBV2,TRBD1,-,CASSYRTGNYGYTF,TGTGCCAGCAGTTACCGGACAGGGAACTATGGCTACACCTTC
TRBJ2-3,TRBV5-1,TRBD2,-,CASTSQREGRSTDTQYF,TGCGCCAGCACGAGCCAGCGGGAGGGCCGGAGCACAGATACGCAGTATTTT
TRBJ1-1,TRBV15,-,-,CATSRDGSASTEAFF,TGTGCCACCAGCAGAGACGGGTCAGCCAGCACTGAAGCTTTCTTT
TRBJ2-2,TRBV7-2,TRBD2,-,CASSLARGLAGETGELFF,TGTGCCAGCAGCTTAGCTAGGGGACTAGCGGGAGAAACCGGGGAGCTGTTTTTT
TRBJ1-2,TRBV21-1,-,-,CASSSPGQGGSGYTF,TGTGCCAGCAGCTCCCCGGGACAGGGAGGATCAGGCTACACCTTC
TRBJ2-6,TRBV5-1,TRBD1,-,CASSLDGTGGAGANVLTF,TGCGCCAGCAGCTTGGATGGGACAGGGGGCGCTGGGGCCAACGTCCTGACTTTC
TRBJ1-2,TRBV5-1,TRBD1,-,CASSSARDRTVGYGYTF,TGCGCCAGCAGCTCAGCCCGGGACAGGACCGTAGGATATGGCTACACCTTC
TRBJ1-1,TRBV7-2,TRBD1,-,CASSSRQGARTEAFF,TGTGCCAGCAGCTCCAGACAGGGGGCGCGGACTGAAGCTTTCTTT
TRBJ2-3,TRBV28,TRBD1,-,CATHRGDTDTQYF,TGTGCCACCCACAGGGGCGACACAGATACGCAGTATTTT
TRBJ1-2,TRBV6-5,TRBD1,-,CASSYGQAYYGYTF,TGTGCCAGCAGTTACGGACAGGCGTACTATGGCTACACCTTC
TRBJ2-7,TRBV2,-,-,CASSYSYEQYF,TGTGCCAGCAGTTACTCCTACGAGCAGTACTTC
TRBJ1-1,TRBV30,-,few,CAWRAPGKPFF,TGTGCCTGGAGGGCTCCCGGGAAACCTTTCTTT
TRBJ2-7,TRBV20-1,-,-,CSARTGREQYF,TGCAGTGCTCGGACTGGTCGTGAGCAGTACTTC
TRBJ1-5,TRBV19,-,-,CASRTQGSQPQHF,TGTGCCAGCAGAACCCAGGGAAGTCAGCCCCAGCATTTT
TRBJ2-7,TRBV6-2/TRBV6-3,-,-,CASSSGRASRLDHEQYF,TGTGCCAGCAGTTCAGGAAGGGCCAGTCGACTAGACCACGAGCAGTACTTC
TRBJ1-2,TRBV25-1,-,-,CASSPGGAYGYTF,TGTGCCAGCAGTCCCGGAGGGGCCTATGGCTACACCTTC
TRBJ1-2,TRBV29-1,-,-,CSAGSYGYTF,TGCAGCGCCGGGTCCTATGGCTACACCTTC
TRBJ1-4,TRBV19,-,-,CASSIQQGGGKLFF,TGTGCCAGTAGTATCCAACAGGGAGGGGGGAAACTGTTTTTT
TRBJ1-2,TRBV5-5,TRBD1,-,CASSLIPGQGNYGYTF,TGTGCCAGCAGCTTGATCCCGGGACAGGGTAACTATGGCTACACCTTC
TRBJ2-7,TRBV6-1,TRBD2,-,CASSEMWEGREQYF,TGTGCCAGCAGTGAAATGTGGGAGGGTCGCGAGCAGTACTTC
TRBJ2-7,TRBV30,TRBD2,-,CAWSVGGVEQYF,TGTGCCTGGAGTGTTGGGGGGGTTGAGCAGTACTTC
TRBJ1-2,TRBV27,-,-,CASSPGLYGYTF,TGTGCCAGCAGTCCAGGGCTCTATGGCTACACCTTC
TRBJ2-1,TRBV7-8,TRBD2,-,CASSLVFGGGSEQFF,TGTGCCAGCAGCTTAGTATTCGGGGGGGGCAGTGAGCAGTTCTTC
TRBJ2-5,TRBV27,TRBD1,-,CASSPGRDRGAETQYF,TGTGCCAGCAGTCCAGGAAGGGACAGGGGGGCTGAGACCCAGTACTTC
TRBJ1-1,TRBV7-2,TRBD1,-,CASRFGTGMNTEAFF,TGTGCCAGCAGGTTCGGGACAGGCATGAACACTGAAGCTTTCTTT
TRBJ1-1,TRBV14,-,-,CASSPHRESGAFF,TGTGCCAGCAGCCCTCACAGGGAGTCGGGAGCTTTCTTT
TRBJ2-7,TRBV2,TRBD1,-,CASSEGQGFSYEQYF,TGTGCCAGCAGTGAAGGACAGGGTTTTTCCTACGAGCAGTACTTC
TRBJ1-5,TRBV29-1,-,once,CSAGSFRDQPQHF,TGCAGCGCCGGGAGCTTCCGGGATCAGCCCCAGCATTTT
TRBJ1-1,TRBV7-3,-,-,CASSLSQNTEAFF,TGTGCCAGCAGCTTAAGTCAGAACACTGAAGCTTTCTTT
TRBJ1-4,TRBV28,TRBD1,-,CASLSVQGYNEKLFF,TGTGCCAGCCTGTCCGTACAGGGGTATAATGAAAAACTGTTTTTT
TRBJ1-2,TRBV5-1,-,-,CASSLASTQGRYGYTF,TGCGCCAGCAGCTTGGCCTCGACCCAGGGCCGCTATGGCTACACCTTC
TRBJ1-2,TRBV3-1/TRBV3-2,-,-,CASSRRSGPYGYTF,TGTGCCAGCAGCAGAAGGTCAGGCCCCTATGGCTACACCTTC
TRBJ2-1,TRBV20-1,TRBD1,-,CSASSVQGAFGNEQFF,TGCAGTGCTAGTTCTGTCCAGGGGGCTTTCGGTAATGAGCAGTTCTTC
TRBJ1-2,TRBV6-5,-,-,CASSREAIYGYTF,TGTGCCAGCAGTCGGGAGGCTATATATGGCTACACCTTC
TRBJ2-7,TRBV19,-,-,CASRDTRYEQYF,TGTGCCAGTAGGGACACCCGCTACGAGCAGTACTTC
TRBJ1-4,TRBV7-9,TRBD1,-,CASSRRQGGSEKLFF,TGTGCCAGCAGCCGACGACAGGGGGGGAGTGAAAAACTGTTTTTT
TRBJ2-1,TRBV7-6,TRBD1,-,CASSYRDRGRGEQFF,TGTGCCAGCAGCTACCGGGACAGGGGGCGCGGGGAGCAGTTCTTC
TRBJ2-3,TRBV7-6,-,-,CASSLGADTQYF,TGTGCCAGCAGCTTGGGCGCAGATACGCAGTATTTT
TRBJ1-2,TRBV28,-,few,CASSHRGGYTF,TGTGCCAGCAGTCACCGGGGGGGCTACACCTTC
TRBJ1-6,TRBV12-3/TRBV12-4,-,-,CASTHGRSLHF,TGTGCCAGCACCCACGGGAGATCCCTCCACTTT
TRBJ2-1,TRBV12-5,-,-,CASGLVPRYNEQFF,TGTGCTAGTGGTTTGGTACCTCGGTACAATGAGCAGTTCTTC
TRBJ2-7,TRBV5-1,TRBD1,-,CASSPDRDRGYEQYF,TGCGCCAGCAGCCCCGACCGGGACAGGGGATACGAGCAGTACTTC
TRBJ1-1,TRBV5-1,-,-,CASSLGHANTEAFF,TGCGCCAGCAGCTTGGGACACGCGAACACTGAAGCTTTCTTT
TRBJ1-5,TRBV19,-,-,CASSIKIHEEDGNQPQHF,TGTGCCAGTAGTATTAAAATTCATGAGGAGGATGGCAATCAGCCCCAGCATTTT
TRBJ1-5,TRBV7-9,-,once,CASSRDIGQPQHF,TGTGCCAGCAGCCGGGACATTGGTCAGCCCCAGCATTTT
TRBJ1-1,TRBV30,-,-,CAWAAGYNTEAFF,TGTGCCTGGGCTGCAGGGTATAACACTGAAGCTTTCTTT